This record concerns one T cell receptor beta chain sequence. This sample was included in a study of blood T cell repertoires in COVID-19. Study-wide context: The cDNA or gDNA used as material had been derived from T cells, B-cell-depleted T cells, or PBMCs.

As handled by the study authors: From reference gene primer amplification, estimates of nucleated cell counts were derived. Sequencing used immunoSEQ multiplex PCR; TCRdb keeps in-frame clones, though not all of them. V, J and clone size reflect that table, while D and trimming were determined from the DNA. The sample lists roughly 180,000 clones, about 81% occurring once. Germline trimming cut 6 bases from V and 2 bases from J; bases unmatched to any gene: 10. This CDR3 is 16 amino acids long. Germline V CDR1 and CDR2: SEHNR, FQNEAQ (reference sequence). The source material was peripheral blood. The rearrangement links TRBV7-9 to TRBJ2-3; 8 bases match TRBD1. This sequence was found in a woman older than 75 with COVID-19, enrolled during active disease. Here the CDR3 DNA reads TGTGCCAGCAGATCGGGACAGGTCTTCCTCACAGATACGCAGTATTTT. Its translation is CASRSGQVFLTDTQYF.